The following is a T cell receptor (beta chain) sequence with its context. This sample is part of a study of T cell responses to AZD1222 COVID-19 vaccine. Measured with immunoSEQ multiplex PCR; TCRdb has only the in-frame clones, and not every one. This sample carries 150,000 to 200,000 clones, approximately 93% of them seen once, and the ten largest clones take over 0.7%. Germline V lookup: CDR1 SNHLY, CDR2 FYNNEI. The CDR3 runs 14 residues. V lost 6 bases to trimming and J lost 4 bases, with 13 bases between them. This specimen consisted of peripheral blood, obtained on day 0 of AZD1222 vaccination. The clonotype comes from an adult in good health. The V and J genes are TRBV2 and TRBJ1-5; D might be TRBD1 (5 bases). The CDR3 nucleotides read TGTGCCAGCAGGTACGACAGCGCAAATCAGCCCCAGCATTTT. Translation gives CASRYDSANQPQHF.